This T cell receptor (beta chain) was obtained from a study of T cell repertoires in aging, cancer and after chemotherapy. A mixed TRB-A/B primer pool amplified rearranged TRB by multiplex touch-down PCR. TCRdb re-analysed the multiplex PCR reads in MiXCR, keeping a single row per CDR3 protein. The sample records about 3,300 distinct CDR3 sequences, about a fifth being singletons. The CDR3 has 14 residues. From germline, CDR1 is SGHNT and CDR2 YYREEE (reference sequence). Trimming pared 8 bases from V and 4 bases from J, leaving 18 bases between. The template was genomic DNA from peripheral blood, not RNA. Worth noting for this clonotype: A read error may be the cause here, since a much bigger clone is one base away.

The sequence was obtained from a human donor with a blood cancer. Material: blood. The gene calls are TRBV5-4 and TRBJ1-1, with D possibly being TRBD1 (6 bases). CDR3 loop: CARSPTGMTTEAFF. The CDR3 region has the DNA TGTGCCAGGAGCCCGACAGGCATGACCACTGAAGCTTTCTTT.